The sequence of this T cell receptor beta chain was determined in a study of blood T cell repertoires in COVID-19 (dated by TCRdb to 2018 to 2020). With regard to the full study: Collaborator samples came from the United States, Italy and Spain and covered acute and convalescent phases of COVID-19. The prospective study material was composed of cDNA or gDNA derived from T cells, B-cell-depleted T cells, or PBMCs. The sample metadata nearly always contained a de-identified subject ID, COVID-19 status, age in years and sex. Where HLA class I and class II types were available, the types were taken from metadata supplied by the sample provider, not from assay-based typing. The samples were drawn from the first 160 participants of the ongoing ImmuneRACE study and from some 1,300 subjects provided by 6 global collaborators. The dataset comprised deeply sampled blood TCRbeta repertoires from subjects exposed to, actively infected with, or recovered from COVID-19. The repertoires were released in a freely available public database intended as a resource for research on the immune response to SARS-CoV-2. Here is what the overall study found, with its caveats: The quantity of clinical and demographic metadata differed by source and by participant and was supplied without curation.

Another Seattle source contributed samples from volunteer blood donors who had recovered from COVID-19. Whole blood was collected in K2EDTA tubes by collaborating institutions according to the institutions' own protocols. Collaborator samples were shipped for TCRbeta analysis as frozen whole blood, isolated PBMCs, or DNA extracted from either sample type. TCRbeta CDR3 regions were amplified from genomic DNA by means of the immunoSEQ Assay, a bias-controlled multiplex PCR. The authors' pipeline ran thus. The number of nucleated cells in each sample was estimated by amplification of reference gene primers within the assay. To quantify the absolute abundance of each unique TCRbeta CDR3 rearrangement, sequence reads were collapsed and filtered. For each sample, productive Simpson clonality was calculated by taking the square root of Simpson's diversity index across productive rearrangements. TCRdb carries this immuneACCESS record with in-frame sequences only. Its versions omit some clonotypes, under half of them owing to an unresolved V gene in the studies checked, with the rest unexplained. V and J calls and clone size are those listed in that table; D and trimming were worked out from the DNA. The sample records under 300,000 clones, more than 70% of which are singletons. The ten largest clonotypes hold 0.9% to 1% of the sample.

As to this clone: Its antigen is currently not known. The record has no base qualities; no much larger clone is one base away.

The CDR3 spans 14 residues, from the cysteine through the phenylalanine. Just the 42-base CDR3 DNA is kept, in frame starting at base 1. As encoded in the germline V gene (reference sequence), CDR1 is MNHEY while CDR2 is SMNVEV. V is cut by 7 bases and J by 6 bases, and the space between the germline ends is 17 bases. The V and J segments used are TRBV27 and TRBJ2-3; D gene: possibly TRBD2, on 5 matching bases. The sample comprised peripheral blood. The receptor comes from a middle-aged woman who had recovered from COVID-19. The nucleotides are TGTGCCAGCACGCGCTCGGGAAGACGGGATACGCAGTATTTT. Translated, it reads CASTRSGRRDTQYF.